Listed below are T cell receptor beta chains from one sample, sequenced in a study of blood T cells in healthy people across ages. Using its own MiXCR run on the 5' RACE reads, TCRdb lists one record per CDR3 protein. The sample lists 450,000 to 650,000 distinct CDR3 sequences, approximately 25% occurring once. The sample also formed part of further work on T cells of mothers and their children.

Input material: blood. The origin of the receptors is a boy between 10 and 17 years old in good health. The CDR3 runs from the conserved cysteine through the conserved F or W. D genes are given only for firm matches. Size values are once, few and many counts, or a class for expanded clones, and some rows have none.

CDR3aa | CDR3nt | abundance | d_gene | j_gene | v_gene | len
CASSTNSGANVLTF | TGTGCCAGCAGTACAAACTCTGGGGCCAACGTCCTGACTTTC | - | - | TRBJ2-6 | TRBV6-4 | 14
CASSRFEDREYNEQFF | TGCGCCAGCAGCCGCTTCGAGGACCGGGAATACAATGAGCAGTTCTTC | many | - | TRBJ2-1 | TRBV5-1 | 16
CASSGQETYQETQYF | TGTGCCAGCAGTGGACAGGAGACGTACCAAGAGACCCAGTACTTC | - | - | TRBJ2-5 | TRBV2 | 15
CATSRVTGGSDTQYF | TGTGCCACCAGCAGAGTAACCGGGGGGTCAGATACGCAGTATTTT | - | TRBD2 | TRBJ2-3 | TRBV15 | 15
CASSFRQGGSPRDIQYF | TGCGCCAGCAGCTTCCGACAGGGGGGATCTCCGAGAGACATTCAGTACTTC | few | TRBD1 | TRBJ2-4 | TRBV4-3 | 17
CSARDPPHKIQETQYF | TGCAGTGCTAGAGATCCCCCACACAAGATACAAGAGACCCAGTACTTC | few | - | TRBJ2-5 | TRBV20-1 | 16
CASSNTLASSEQFF | TGTGCCAGCAGCAACACGCTAGCGTCGAGTGAGCAGTTCTTC | many | - | TRBJ2-1 | TRBV11-1 | 14
CAAQGGGEQYF | TGTGCCGCTCAGGGGGGGGGCGAGCAGTACTTC | - | - | TRBJ2-7 | TRBV28 | 11
CARETHPGANVLTF | TGTGCCAGAGAAACCCACCCTGGGGCCAACGTCCTGACTTTC | few | - | TRBJ2-6 | TRBV7-9 | 14
CASSLGGHSGEQYF | TGTGCCAGCAGCTTAGGCGGGCACTCCGGGGAGCAGTACTTC | once | - | TRBJ2-7 | TRBV9 | 14
CASSSRDRGLWTNEKLFF | TGTGCCAGCAGCTCCCGGGACAGGGGTTTATGGACTAATGAAAAACTGTTTTTT | few | TRBD1 | TRBJ1-4 | TRBV7-9 | 18
CASSSTTSGEIYVF | TGTGCCAGCAGTTCTACGACTAGCGGGGAAATCTATGTCTTC | few | TRBD2 | TRBJ2-5 | TRBV12-3/TRBV12-4 | 14
CATSKGRQPGGYTF | TGTGCCACCAGCAAAGGCCGACAGCCGGGGGGCTACACCTTC | few | - | TRBJ1-2 | TRBV15 | 14
CASSQDHVGDWNTEAFF | TGCGCCAGCAGCCAAGATCACGTCGGGGATTGGAACACTGAAGCTTTCTTT | - | - | TRBJ1-1 | TRBV4-3 | 17
CASSRKRADSYNEQFF | TGTGCCAGCAGCCGAAAGAGGGCCGACTCCTACAATGAGCAGTTCTTC | few | - | TRBJ2-1 | TRBV7-8 | 16
CSVSGRSSYEQYF | TGCAGCGTCTCGGGAAGAAGCTCCTACGAGCAGTACTTC | - | - | TRBJ2-7 | TRBV29-1 | 13
CASGVETVTDTQYF | TGTGCCAGCGGCGTAGAGACGGTAACAGATACGCAGTATTTT | - | - | TRBJ2-3 | TRBV9 | 14
CSVPGPNTGELFF | TGCAGCGTACCGGGACCAAACACCGGGGAGCTGTTTTTT | many | - | TRBJ2-2 | TRBV29-1 | 13
CASSQNRDREDEAFF | TGCGCCAGCAGCCAAAACCGGGACAGGGAGGATGAAGCTTTCTTT | - | TRBD1 | TRBJ1-1 | TRBV4-3 | 15
CASSFTEQGSTDTQYF | TGTGCCAGCAGCTTCACGGAGCAGGGAAGCACAGATACGCAGTATTTT | - | - | TRBJ2-3 | TRBV9 | 16
CASSLNLVKGNEQFF | TGTGCCAGCAGCTTGAATCTAGTAAAAGGGAATGAGCAGTTCTTC | - | - | TRBJ2-1 | TRBV5-6 | 15
CASSLLAGDGEQFF | TGTGCCAGCAGCTTACTAGCGGGAGATGGTGAGCAGTTCTTC | - | TRBD2 | TRBJ2-1 | TRBV14 | 14
CASRRGLAGTGELFF | TGTGCCAGCAGACGCGGACTAGCCGGCACCGGGGAGCTGTTTTTT | - | TRBD2 | TRBJ2-2 | TRBV28 | 15
CASSKDRDLETQYF | TGTGCCAGCAGCAAGGACAGGGATCTGGAGACCCAGTACTTC | few | - | TRBJ2-5 | TRBV21-1 | 14
CASSLGGGLEQFF | TGTGCCAGCAGTTTGGGGGGGGGCCTTGAGCAGTTCTTC | - | - | TRBJ2-1 | TRBV28 | 13
CSDYRVNTGELFF | TGCAGCGACTACAGGGTGAACACCGGGGAGCTGTTTTTT | few | - | TRBJ2-2 | TRBV29-1 | 13
CSGSGGRSPVDEQFF | TGCAGCGGCAGTGGGGGGAGGTCCCCAGTGGATGAGCAGTTCTTC | - | - | TRBJ2-1 | TRBV29-1 | 15
CAWEEGLSSYNEQFF | TGTGCCTGGGAGGAAGGACTCAGCTCCTACAATGAGCAGTTCTTC | - | - | TRBJ2-1 | TRBV30 | 15
CATSDLNPLGEQFF | TGTGCCACCAGTGATCTTAACCCATTGGGTGAGCAGTTCTTC | once | - | TRBJ2-1 | TRBV24-1 | 14
CSPYTDTQYF | TGCAGCCCATACACAGATACGCAGTATTTT | few | - | TRBJ2-3 | TRBV29-1 | 10
CSVMGGQGYNEQFF | TGCAGCGTCATGGGAGGTCAGGGTTACAATGAGCAGTTCTTC | - | - | TRBJ2-1 | TRBV29-1 | 14
CASSNRNSGNTIYF | TGTGCCAGCAGTAACCGGAACTCTGGAAACACCATATATTTT | many | - | TRBJ1-3 | TRBV28 | 14
CASSQDRDRGSEQYF | TGCGCCAGCAGCCAAGACCGGGACAGGGGATCCGAGCAGTACTTC | - | TRBD1 | TRBJ2-7 | TRBV4-3 | 15
CASSQLAGWSETQYF | TGTGCCAGCAGTCAACTAGCGGGATGGTCAGAGACCCAGTACTTC | - | TRBD2 | TRBJ2-5 | TRBV25-1 | 15
CASSDYRGRGNIQYF | TGTGCCAGCAGCGACTACAGGGGGCGGGGAAACATTCAGTACTTC | - | TRBD1 | TRBJ2-4 | TRBV11-2 | 15
CASSLLAGTGDGYTF | TGTGCCAGCAGCTTACTAGCCGGGACAGGGGATGGCTACACCTTC | - | TRBD1 | TRBJ1-2 | TRBV11-2 | 15
CASSLSERYEQYF | TGTGCCAGCAGTTTATCGGAAAGGTATGAGCAGTACTTC | - | - | TRBJ2-7 | TRBV27 | 13
CASSLGQGRKETQYF | TGCGCCAGCAGCTTGGGGCAGGGTAGGAAGGAGACCCAGTACTTC | few | - | TRBJ2-5 | TRBV5-1 | 15
CATSDSGVSTDTQYF | TGTGCCACCAGCGACAGTGGGGTCAGCACAGATACGCAGTATTTT | - | - | TRBJ2-3 | TRBV15 | 15
CASSPARDRGLYEQYF | TGTGCCAGCAGCCCCGCGCGGGACAGGGGGCTCTACGAGCAGTACTTC | - | TRBD1 | TRBJ2-7 | TRBV7-9 | 16
CASSLTGTSVLRGTDTQYF | TGCGCCAGCAGCTTGACAGGGACTAGCGTGCTGCGTGGCACAGATACGCAGTATTTT | - | TRBD2 | TRBJ2-3 | TRBV5-1 | 19
CSVLRQPSGSYEQYF | TGCAGCGTCTTACGCCAGCCCTCGGGTTCCTACGAGCAGTACTTC | few | - | TRBJ2-7 | TRBV29-1 | 15
CASSVGQGPYGYTF | TGTGCCAGCAGCGTTGGACAGGGTCCCTATGGCTACACCTTC | few | TRBD1 | TRBJ1-2 | TRBV9 | 14
CASSKTSGANVLTF | TGCGCCAGCTCCAAGACCTCTGGGGCCAACGTCCTGACTTTC | - | - | TRBJ2-6 | TRBV5-1 | 14
CSVHRGVTEAFF | TGCAGCGTCCACAGGGGCGTGACTGAAGCTTTCTTT | many | TRBD1 | TRBJ1-1 | TRBV29-1 | 12
CASSLQDGHSNQPQHF | TGTGCCAGCAGCCTTCAGGACGGACATAGCAATCAGCCCCAGCATTTT | few | - | TRBJ1-5 | TRBV6-2/TRBV6-3 | 16